Following are 29 T cell receptor beta chains from one sample sequenced in a study of T-cell memory formation after mild COVID-19 (dated by TCRdb to 2020 to 2022). Library prep was done by 5' RACE. Sequencing instrument: Illumina NovaSeq 6000. The public reads were reanalyzed by TCRdb: fastp trimming at Q25, MiXCR alignment, in-frame beta chains only. Entries that share a CDR3 protein sequence are merged under the most common genes and DNA. The sample table shows roughly 510,000 distinct CDR3 sequences, and 15% to 20% are seen once. The ten top clones hold approximately 8.1% of the sample. The sequencing sample was made of PBMCs or a T cell subset sorted from them (not recorded which). The source is an adult woman who had mild COVID-19 (a few samples of this study predate the infection). The sample titles of this study are shuffled in the database, so cell type and time point are left out; the donor was told from shared clones.

This clonotype was counted between two and nine times. The chain uses TRBV12-3 or TRBV12-4 and TRBJ2-1; D not resolved. V was shortened by 4 bases and J by 0 bases, with 13 bases between the two germline ends. The CDR3 is 16 residues long. The CDR3 bases are TGTGCCAGCAGTTCCTCGACCGTTAGCTCCTACAATGAGCAGTTCTTC. Protein sequence: CASSSSTVSSYNEQFF.

The chain links TRBV5-1 to TRBJ2-2; no firm D call. Trimming took 0 bases from V and 3 from J, leaving 6 bases between them. This CDR3 is built from 14 residues. The germline V gene encodes CDR1 SGHRS and CDR2 YFSETQ. CDR3 sequence (DNA): TGCGCCAGCAGCTTGGCAATGGACACCGGGGAGCTGTTTTTT. This translates into CASSLAMDTGELFF.

The sample holds a few counts of this clonotype. This chain links TRBV7-2 with TRBJ2-1; a weak D match, TRBD1 (6 bases). In germline, CDR1 is SGHTA, CDR2 FQGNSA. V lost 4 bases, J lost 14 bases, and 18 bases lay in between. The CDR3 length is 13 residues. The CDR3 DNA reads TGTGCCAGCAGCTCGGGGTTGACCAGGGGCGAGTTCTTC. It codes for CASSSGLTRGEFF.

The sample holds a few counts of this clonotype. V is TRBV6-2 or TRBV6-3 and J is TRBJ2-3; 9 bases are shared with TRBD2. CDR3 length: 17 amino acids. The germline V gene has CDR1 MNHEY and CDR2 SVGEGT. V trimming: 0 bases; J trimming: 4 bases; junction bases outside the gene matches: 8. The CDR3: CASSYSALRGGPDTQYF. CDR3 in DNA: TGTGCCAGCAGTTACTCCGCTTTGCGGGGGGGCCCAGATACGCAGTATTTT.

This clonotype has a handful of counts. This chain links TRBV20-1 with TRBJ1-3; 9 bases are a match to TRBD1. CDR3 length: 12 amino acids. In germline, CDR1 is DFQATT, CDR2 SNEGSKA (reference sequence). V dropped 3 bases and J dropped 8; count of bases not matched to a gene: 2. CDR3 sequence (DNA): TGCAGTGCTAGGGACAGGGGATACACCATATATTTT. This encodes CSARDRGYTIYF.

This clonotype was recorded at least ten times. The chain has TRBV5-1 and TRBJ2-4; the D gene is possibly TRBD2 (5 bases). The V end was cut by 2 bases, the J end by 6 bases, with 12 bases between. The germline gives CDR1 SGHRS, CDR2 YFSETQ. This CDR3 is built from 14 residues. The CDR3 bases are TGCGCCAGCAGCTTTGGGAGCTCGGCAAACATTCAGTACTTC. Translation gives CASSFGSSANIQYF.

This clonotype was recorded a few times. This chain's CDR3 is CASITGSGANVLTF. The DNA of the CDR3 is TGTGCCAGCATTACTGGCTCTGGGGCCAACGTCCTGACTTTC. The chain links TRBV4-2 to TRBJ2-6; D ambiguous. The CDR3 is made up of 14 amino acids. Germline CDR1 reads LGHNA; CDR2 reads YNFKEQ. V was trimmed by 7 bases and J by 0 bases, leaving 7 bases between them.

This clonotype has at least ten counts. V usage is TRBV5-1 and J usage is TRBJ2-1, with D perhaps TRBD1 or TRBD2 (5 bases each). CDR3 length: 13 amino acids. The germline V gene has CDR1 SGHRS and CDR2 YFSETQ. V lost 7 bases, J lost 10 bases, and 18 bases lay in between. The CDR3 DNA reads TGCGCCAGCGGCCCTGAATCGGGACGAGAGCAGTTCTTC. Protein product: CASGPESGREQFF.

The chain recombines TRBV12-3 or TRBV12-4 with TRBJ2-7, with 8 bases that match TRBD1. The CDR3 length is 14 residues. J was trimmed by 9 bases and V by 4 bases; bases with no gene match: 11. The CDR3 coding sequence is TGTGCCAGCAGTTACAGGGGGAGAACTACGAGGCAGTACTTC. Its translation: CASSYRGRTTRQYF.

There are a few counts of this clonotype. The genes are TRBV11-2 and TRBJ2-7; D is perhaps TRBD2 (7 bases). V was shortened by 6 bases and J by 4 bases, with 16 bases between the two germline ends. Germline CDR1 is SGHAT and CDR2 is FQNNGV. The CDR3 has 14 amino acids. CDR3 sequence reads: CASSRRGGAYEQYF. CDR3 nucleotide sequence: TGTGCCAGCAGTCGACGAGGGGGGGCTTACGAGCAGTACTTC.

The chain is built from TRBV5-1 and TRBJ2-1; 11 bases align to TRBD2. Germline V lookup: CDR1 SGHRS, CDR2 YFSETQ. V was clipped by 0 bases and J by 2 bases; unmatched bases: 7. This CDR3 region has 18 residues. This chain's CDR3 is CASSLASGGPPPYNEQFF. The DNA for the CDR3 is TGCGCCAGCAGCTTGGCTAGCGGGGGGCCCCCCCCCTACAATGAGCAGTTCTTC.

The chain uses TRBV3-1 and TRBJ2-3; D gene unclear. This CDR3 comprises 13 residues. The germline gives CDR1 LGHDT, CDR2 YNNKEL (reference sequence). Trimming pared 2 bases from V and 2 bases from J, leaving 5 bases between. The CDR3, as DNA: TGTGCCAGCAGCCAAATGGCCACAGATACGCAGTATTTT. Its protein is CASSQMATDTQYF.

This clonotype occurred a few times. The rearrangement uses TRBV5-1 and TRBJ2-1; 7 positions match TRBD2. This CDR3 is 19 amino acids long. After removal of 0 bases from V and 0 bases from J, the junction contained 12 bases not matched to a gene. CDR1 and CDR2 (germline): SGHRS, YFSETQ. DNA of the CDR3: TGCGCCAGCAGCTTGGTCGCCGGCGCGGGAGCGTCCTCCTACAATGAGCAGTTCTTC. This encodes CASSLVAGAGASSYNEQFF.

The rearrangement uses TRBV25-1 and TRBJ1-1; 9 bases map to TRBD1. Germline CDR1 and CDR2: MGHDK and SYGVNS. J gave up 4 bases and V 4 bases, and 7 bases lay outside the gene matches. The CDR3 spans 15 residues. This CDR3 is CASSGYRGRITEAFF. Written as DNA, the CDR3 is TGTGCCAGCAGTGGATACAGGGGGCGAATCACTGAAGCTTTCTTT.

The chain couples TRBV7-9 to TRBJ2-3, with 7 bases fitting TRBD2. With V trimmed by 3 bases and J by 1 base, 4 bases remained unmatched. Germline CDR1 is SEHNR and CDR2 is FQNEAQ (reference sequence). The length of the CDR3 is 15 residues. CDR3 coding DNA: TGTGCCAGCAGCTTTCTGAGCGGGGGCACAGATACGCAGTATTTT. Residues: CASSFLSGGTDTQYF.

This clonotype was counted only a few times. V and J are TRBV29-1 and TRBJ2-3, with D uncertain. Between the trimmed V and J ends, which lost 5 bases and 4 bases, there was a span of 16 bases. The germline gives CDR1 SQVTM, CDR2 ANQGSEA. CDR3 length: 14 amino acids. Here the CDR3 DNA reads TGCAGCGTTCCCCGGGCAGGTGGTCCAGATACGCAGTATTTT. This sequence encodes CSVPRAGGPDTQYF.

The chain is built from TRBV5-1 and TRBJ1-1; D is undetermined. Trimming removed 2 bases at V and 5 bases at J, with 13 bases between. Germline CDR1 SGHRS, CDR2 YFSETQ. The CDR3 spans 14 residues. As DNA, the CDR3 is TGCGCCAGCAGCTTACTGGGAGTGGTGACTGAAGCTTTCTTT. Translated: CASSLLGVVTEAFF.

In its sample, this clonotype was seen once. The J gene is TRBJ2-1, the V gene TRBV15; TRBD2 matches at 12 bases. CDR3 length: 15 amino acids. The germline gives CDR1 LNHNV, CDR2 YYDKDF (reference sequence). Germline trimming cut 8 bases from V and 0 bases from J; bases unmatched to any gene: 2. In DNA form, the CDR3 reads TGTGCCACCGCTAGCGGGGGGGCCTCCTACAATGAGCAGTTCTTC. It specifies CATASGGASYNEQFF.

This clonotype was seen a handful of times. The J gene is TRBJ2-7, the V gene TRBV7-9; D is undetermined. Trimming took off 1 base at V and 9 bases at J, with 7 bases between the two ends. Germline CDR1 and CDR2: SEHNR and FQNEAQ (reference sequence). The CDR3 spans 11 residues. Here the CDR3 reads CASSLDSVQYF. The CDR3 DNA sequence: TGTGCCAGCAGCTTAGACAGCGTGCAGTACTTC.

A few counts support this clonotype. The chain couples TRBV12-5 to TRBJ2-1, with D possibly matching TRBD1 (6 bases). Germline V gene lookup returns CDR1 LGHNT and CDR2 FRNRAP. The CDR3 runs to 13 residues. V gave up 4 bases and J gave up 8 bases, with 12 bases separating them. In DNA, the CDR3 is TGTGCTAGTGGTTCTCACAGGGTGGATGAGCAGTTCTTC. It encodes CASGSHRVDEQFF.

There are a few counts of this clonotype. V gene TRBV9 combines with J gene TRBJ2-3, with 12 bases lining up with TRBD2. The CDR3 loop spans 17 amino acids. Germline V lookup: CDR1 SGDLS, CDR2 YYNGEE. J was trimmed by 6 bases and V by 2 bases; bases with no gene match: 10. The CDR3, as DNA: TGTGCCAGCAGCGTCGTTTCTAGCGGGAGGGCCGGGGATACGCAGTATTTT. Translating it yields CASSVVSSGRAGDTQYF.

The V call is TRBV7-2, the J call TRBJ1-1, with 7 bases aligning to TRBD1. CDR3 length equals 13 residues. V trimming: 2 bases; J trimming: 7 bases; junction bases outside the gene matches: 4. Germline loops: CDR1 SGHTA, CDR2 FQGNSA. The CDR3 nucleotides are TGTGCCAGCAGCTTATGGGGACAGATTGAAGCTTTCTTT. It translates to CASSLWGQIEAFF.

The rearrangement joins TRBV15 to TRBJ2-7, with D unclear. Germline CDR1 is LNHNV and CDR2 is YYDKDF (reference sequence). V was cut by 0 bases and J by 0 bases, with 9 bases left in between. The CDR3 has 15 amino acids. The CDR3 reads CATSRDRAPSYEQYF. The DNA of the CDR3 is TGTGCCACCAGCAGAGATCGGGCACCCTCCTACGAGCAGTACTTC.

This clonotype has more than one count but fewer than ten. The chain recombines TRBV2 with TRBJ1-6; D is uncertain. In germline, CDR1 is SNHLY, CDR2 FYNNEI. V gave up 8 bases and J gave up 7 bases, with 12 bases separating them. The CDR3 is 13 amino acids. The DNA for the CDR3 is TGTGCCAGCCTGACATCGGTCAATTCACCCCTCCACTTT. The encoded protein is CASLTSVNSPLHF.

V and J are TRBV6-6 and TRBJ1-5; tentative D call: TRBD1 (5 bases). Trimming took off 6 bases at V and 0 bases at J, with 9 bases between the two ends. CDR1 is MNHNY, CDR2 SVGAGI, per germline (reference sequence). The length of the CDR3 is 14 residues. Here the CDR3 reads CASSRGDSNQPQHF. In DNA form, the CDR3 reads TGTGCCAGCAGCCGGGGGGATAGCAATCAGCCCCAGCATTTT.

This clonotype was detected a few times. This chain uses TRBV7-9 with TRBJ2-4; the match to TRBD2 covers 13 bases. Germline-derived CDR1 and CDR2 are SEHNR and FQNEAQ (reference sequence). The CDR3 is 19 residues long. J lost 3 bases, V lost 5 bases, and 13 bases had no gene match. CDR3 nucleotide sequence: TGTGCCAGCAGCGTATCACTAGCGGGAGGGGGCAGCGACAAAAACATTCAGTACTTC. Translation gives CASSVSLAGGGSDKNIQYF.

This chain connects TRBV30 to TRBJ2-7; D gene unclear. Germline lookup yields CDR1 GTSNPN and CDR2 SVGIG (reference sequence). V was shortened by 2 bases and J by 5 bases, with 13 bases between the two germline ends. CDR3 size: 13 residues. CDR3 in amino acids: CAWSYRLRHEQYF. The CDR3, as DNA: TGTGCCTGGAGTTACCGGTTGCGTCACGAGCAGTACTTC.

This clonotype was picked up many times. The chain couples TRBV7-3 to TRBJ1-1; TRBD1 might be the D (5 bases). V lost 5 bases, J lost 4 bases, and 14 bases lay in between. The CDR3 has 14 residues. Germline CDR1 reads SGHTA; CDR2 reads FQGTGA. CDR3 region: CASSPQGGGTEAFF. The CDR3, as DNA: TGTGCCAGCAGCCCGCAGGGTGGTGGCACTGAAGCTTTCTTT.

This clonotype was picked up many times. V usage is TRBV2 and J usage is TRBJ2-7, with D possibly matching TRBD1 (6 bases). Germline V gene lookup returns CDR1 SNHLY and CDR2 FYNNEI. The germline V and J ends were trimmed by 4 bases and 0 bases, with 19 bases remaining between them. CDR3 length: 17 amino acids. The CDR3 DNA sequence: TGTGCCAGCAGTGGAGACTTCGACAGGCCCGCCTCCTACGAGCAGTACTTC. Amino acids: CASSGDFDRPASYEQYF.